The present entry profiles one TCR beta chain with its context. TCRdb keeps only in-frame clones here, not all; method: immunoSEQ multiplex PCR. Of over 50,000 clones in the sample, more than 80% were seen once. The entry originates in a study of T cell changes during pregnancy in multiple sclerosis. CDR3 size: 15 residues. V dropped 0 bases and J dropped 5 bases, with 13 bases sitting between them. Per the germline V gene, CDR1 is MNHEY and CDR2 is SVGAGI. This chain joins TRBV6-5 and TRBJ1-1; TRBD1 is a possible D gene (6 bases). The TCR comes from a female donor in good health, enrolled as a control in a pregnancy study. The sequences come from peripheral blood, collected in the first trimester of pregnancy. Here the CDR3 DNA reads TGTGCCAGCAGTTACTCTCGGGGAGGGGGAACTGAAGCTTTCTTT. Protein: CASSYSRGGGTEAFF.